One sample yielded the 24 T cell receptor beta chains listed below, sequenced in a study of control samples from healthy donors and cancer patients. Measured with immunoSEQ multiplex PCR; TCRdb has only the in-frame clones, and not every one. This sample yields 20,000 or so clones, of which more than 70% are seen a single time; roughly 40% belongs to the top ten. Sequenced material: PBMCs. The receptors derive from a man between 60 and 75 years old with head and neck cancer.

CDR3 sequence (DNA): TGTGCCAGCTCGCCTTTCGACAGGGTGATAAATGAAAAACTGTTTTTT. It codes for CASSPFDRVINEKLFF. This sequence joins TRBV18 and TRBJ1-4, with 7 bases that match TRBD1. The CDR3 totals 16 residues. The germline V gene has CDR1 KGHSH and CDR2 LQKENI. V lost 6 bases and J lost 5; bases outside the gene matches: 12.

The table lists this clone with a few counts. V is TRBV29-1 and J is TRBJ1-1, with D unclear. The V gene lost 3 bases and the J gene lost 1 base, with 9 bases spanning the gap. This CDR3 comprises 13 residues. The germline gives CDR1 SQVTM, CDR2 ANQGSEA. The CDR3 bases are TGCAGCGTTGAGGGGTTCCAGAACACTGAAGCTTTCTTT. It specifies CSVEGFQNTEAFF.

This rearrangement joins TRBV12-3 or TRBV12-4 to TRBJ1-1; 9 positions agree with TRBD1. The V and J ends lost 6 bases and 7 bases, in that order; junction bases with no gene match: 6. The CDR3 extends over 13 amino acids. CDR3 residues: CASSYWTGDEAFF. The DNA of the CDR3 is TGTGCCAGCAGCTACTGGACAGGGGATGAAGCTTTCTTT.

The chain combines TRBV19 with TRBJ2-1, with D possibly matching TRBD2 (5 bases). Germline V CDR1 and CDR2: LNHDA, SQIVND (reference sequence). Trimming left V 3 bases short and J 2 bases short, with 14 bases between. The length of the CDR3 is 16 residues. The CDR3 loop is CASSINVGEAYNEQFF. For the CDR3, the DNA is TGTGCCAGTAGTATTAATGTGGGAGAGGCCTACAATGAGCAGTTCTTC.

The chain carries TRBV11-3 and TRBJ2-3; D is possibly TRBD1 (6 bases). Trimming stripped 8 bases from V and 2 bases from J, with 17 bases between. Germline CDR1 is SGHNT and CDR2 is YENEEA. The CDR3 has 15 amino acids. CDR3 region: CASAPGAGFTDTQYF. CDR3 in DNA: TGTGCCAGCGCCCCAGGGGCAGGCTTCACAGATACGCAGTATTTT. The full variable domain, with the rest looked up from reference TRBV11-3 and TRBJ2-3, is EAGVVQSPRYKIIEKKQPVAFWCNPISGHNTLYWYLQNLGQGPELLIRYENEEAVDDSQLPKDRFSAERLKGVDSTLKIQPAELGDSAVYLCASAPGAGFTDTQYFGPGTRLTVL.

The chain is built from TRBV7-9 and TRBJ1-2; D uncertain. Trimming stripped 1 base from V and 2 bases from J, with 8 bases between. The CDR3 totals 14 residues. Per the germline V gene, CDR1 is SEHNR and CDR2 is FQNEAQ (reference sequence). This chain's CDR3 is CASSLGGSNYGYTF. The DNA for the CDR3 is TGTGCCAGCAGCTTAGGTGGGTCAAACTATGGCTACACCTTC.

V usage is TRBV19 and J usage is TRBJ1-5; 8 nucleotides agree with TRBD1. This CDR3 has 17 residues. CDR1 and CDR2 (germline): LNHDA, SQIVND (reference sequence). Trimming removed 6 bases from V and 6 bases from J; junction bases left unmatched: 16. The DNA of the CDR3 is TGTGCCAGTAGCCCCCTCGACAGGGGAGGTCTTGGTCAGCCCCAGCATTTT. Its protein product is CASSPLDRGGLGQPQHF.

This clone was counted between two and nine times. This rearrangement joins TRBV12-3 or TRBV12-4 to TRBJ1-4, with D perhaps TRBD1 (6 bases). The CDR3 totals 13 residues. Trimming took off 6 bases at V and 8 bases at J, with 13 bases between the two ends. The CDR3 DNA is TGTGCCAGCAGCCAACAGGGCGGGGAAAAACTGTTTTTT. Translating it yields CASSQQGGEKLFF.

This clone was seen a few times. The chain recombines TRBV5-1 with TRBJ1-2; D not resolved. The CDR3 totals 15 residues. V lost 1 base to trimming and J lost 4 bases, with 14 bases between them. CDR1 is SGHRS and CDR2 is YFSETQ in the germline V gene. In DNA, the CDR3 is TGCGCCAGCAGCTTGCGCTCGGAGGGCTCCTATGGCTACACCTTC. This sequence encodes CASSLRSEGSYGYTF.

The CDR3 region has the DNA TGTGCCAGCGGGGGACAGGGAAACACCATATATTTT. Translating it yields CASGGQGNTIYF. This chain connects TRBV6-6 to TRBJ1-3; 7 bases map to TRBD1. The CDR3 covers 12 residues. CDR1 is MNHNY and CDR2 is SVGAGI in the germline V gene (reference sequence). V lost 8 bases, J lost 4 bases, and 2 bases stayed unmatched.

As DNA, the CDR3 is TGTGCCAGTAGTATGGTGATAGCGGGAGGCCCATACACAGATACGCAGTATTTT. It encodes CASSMVIAGGPYTDTQYF. The V gene is TRBV19, the J gene TRBJ2-3, with 10 nucleotides matching TRBD2. Trimming removed 3 bases from V and 2 bases from J; junction bases left unmatched: 11. The CDR3 spans 18 residues. Germline assignment: CDR1 LNHDA and CDR2 SQIVND (reference sequence).

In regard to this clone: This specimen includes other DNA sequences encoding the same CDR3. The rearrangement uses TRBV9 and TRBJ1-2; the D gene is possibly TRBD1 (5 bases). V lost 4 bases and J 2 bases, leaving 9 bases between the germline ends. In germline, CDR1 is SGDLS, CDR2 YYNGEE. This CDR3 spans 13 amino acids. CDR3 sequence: CASSRDENYGYTF. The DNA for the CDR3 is TGTGCCAGCAGCAGGGACGAGAACTATGGCTACACCTTC.

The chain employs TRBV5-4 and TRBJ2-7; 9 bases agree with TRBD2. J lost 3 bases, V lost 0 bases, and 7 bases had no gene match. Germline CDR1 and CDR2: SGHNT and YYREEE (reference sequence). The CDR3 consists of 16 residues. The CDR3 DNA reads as TGTGCCAGCAGCTTGGGGGCTAGCGGGACGTACTACGAGCAGTACTTC. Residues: CASSLGASGTYYEQYF.

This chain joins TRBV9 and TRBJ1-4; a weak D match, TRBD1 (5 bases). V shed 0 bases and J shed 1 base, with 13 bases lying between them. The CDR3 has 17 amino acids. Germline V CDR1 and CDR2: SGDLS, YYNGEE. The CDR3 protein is CASSVAPMGGTNEKLFF. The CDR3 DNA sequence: TGTGCCAGCAGCGTAGCCCCGATGGGGGGAACTAATGAAAAACTGTTTTTT.

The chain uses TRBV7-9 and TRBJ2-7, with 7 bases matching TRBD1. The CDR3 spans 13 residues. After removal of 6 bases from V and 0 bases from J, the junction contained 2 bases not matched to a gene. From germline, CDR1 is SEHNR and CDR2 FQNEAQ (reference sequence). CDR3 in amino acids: CASRDRSSYEQYF. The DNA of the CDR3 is TGTGCCAGCAGGGACAGGAGCTCCTACGAGCAGTACTTC.

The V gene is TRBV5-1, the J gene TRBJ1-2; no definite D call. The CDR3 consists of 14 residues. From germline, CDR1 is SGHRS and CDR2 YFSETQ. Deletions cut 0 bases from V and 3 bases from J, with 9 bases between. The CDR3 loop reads CASSLATSYYGYTF. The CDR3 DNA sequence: TGCGCCAGCAGCTTGGCCACGAGTTACTATGGCTACACCTTC.

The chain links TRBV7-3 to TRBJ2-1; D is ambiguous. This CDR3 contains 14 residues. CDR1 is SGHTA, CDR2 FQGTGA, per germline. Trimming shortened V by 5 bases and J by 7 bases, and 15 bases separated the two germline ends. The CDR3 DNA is TGTGCCAGCAGCCTCTACTCGGACGGGAATGAGCAGTTCTTC. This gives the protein CASSLYSDGNEQFF.

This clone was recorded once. The CDR3 loop is CASSFETGDTQYF. The DNA of the CDR3 is TGTGCCAGCAGCTTTGAGACTGGAGATACGCAGTATTTT. V is TRBV5-4 and J is TRBJ2-3; D unresolved. Per germline, CDR1 SGHNT and CDR2 YYREEE (reference sequence). The CDR3 contains 13 residues. Trimming took 2 bases from V and 5 from J, leaving 9 bases between them.

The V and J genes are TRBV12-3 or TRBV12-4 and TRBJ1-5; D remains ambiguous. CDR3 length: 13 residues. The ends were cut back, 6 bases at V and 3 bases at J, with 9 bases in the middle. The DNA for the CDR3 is TGTGCCAGCAGGTACAGTTACAATCAGCCCCAGCATTTT. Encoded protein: CASRYSYNQPQHF.

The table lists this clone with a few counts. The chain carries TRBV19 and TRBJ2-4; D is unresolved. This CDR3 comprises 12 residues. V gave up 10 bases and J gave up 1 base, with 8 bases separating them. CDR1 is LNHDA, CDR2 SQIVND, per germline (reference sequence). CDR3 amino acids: CATSSAKNIQYF. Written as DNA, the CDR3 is TGTGCCACCTCGAGCGCCAAAAACATTCAGTACTTC.

CDR3: CASRSTGDGYTF. DNA of the CDR3: TGTGCCAGCAGATCTACAGGGGATGGCTACACCTTC. The chain uses TRBV7-9 and TRBJ1-2, with 7 bases that match TRBD1. Trimming at V came to 6 bases and at J to 6 bases, leaving 4 bases not matched to a gene. CDR1 is SEHNR, CDR2 FQNEAQ, per germline (reference sequence). There are 12 residues in the CDR3.

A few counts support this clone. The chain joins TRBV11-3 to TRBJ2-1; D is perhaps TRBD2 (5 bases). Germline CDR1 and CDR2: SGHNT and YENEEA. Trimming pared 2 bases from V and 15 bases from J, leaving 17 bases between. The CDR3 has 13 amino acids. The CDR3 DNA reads TGTGCCAGCAGCTTAAGCATGGGCGGGCCGTCGTTCTTC. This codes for CASSLSMGGPSFF. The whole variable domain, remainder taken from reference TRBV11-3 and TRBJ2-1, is EAGVVQSPRYKIIEKKQPVAFWCNPISGHNTLYWYLQNLGQGPELLIRYENEEAVDDSQLPKDRFSAERLKGVDSTLKIQPAELGDSAVYLCASSLSMGGPSFFGPGTRLTVL.

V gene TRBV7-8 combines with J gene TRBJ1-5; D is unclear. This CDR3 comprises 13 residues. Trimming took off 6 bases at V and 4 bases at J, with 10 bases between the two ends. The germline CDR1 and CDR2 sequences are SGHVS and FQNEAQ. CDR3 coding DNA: TGTGCCAGCAGTCAAGCGGGTAATCAGCCCCAGCATTTT. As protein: CASSQAGNQPQHF.

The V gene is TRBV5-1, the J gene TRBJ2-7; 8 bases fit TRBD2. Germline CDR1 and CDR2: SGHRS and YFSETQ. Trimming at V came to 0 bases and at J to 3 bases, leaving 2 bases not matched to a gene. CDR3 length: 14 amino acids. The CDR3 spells CASSLERELYEQYF. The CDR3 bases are TGCGCCAGCAGCTTGGAGCGGGAGCTCTACGAGCAGTACTTC.